The 8 T cell receptor beta chains in this list originate from one sample, sequenced in a study of OX40 agonist ivuxolimab in advanced cancers. Sequenced by immunoSEQ multiplex PCR; TCRdb stores in-frame clones only, minus some. The sample lists about 44,000 clones, about 86% occurring once. Specimen: CD4+ or CD8+ T cells sorted from blood, collected in a trial of the OX40 agonist ivuxolimab. These receptors were collected from an adult with an advanced solid tumor such as melanoma, head and neck, liver or kidney cancer.

This chain links TRBV6-4 with TRBJ1-1; the D is unclear. The V gene's germline CDR1 is MRHNA and CDR2 SNTAGT. V lost 8 bases to trimming and J lost 3 bases, with 22 bases between them. CDR3 length: 16 amino acids. The CDR3 reads CASLKRESTPHTEAFF. The DNA of the CDR3 is TGTGCCAGCTTGAAGAGAGAGTCCACCCCTCACACTGAAGCTTTCTTT.

The genes are TRBV5-6 and TRBJ2-3; a weak D match, TRBD2 (7 bases). Germline V gene sequence: CDR1 SGHDT, CDR2 YYEEEE. The CDR3 runs to 15 residues. Trimming cost V 7 bases and J 2 bases, with 17 bases left between them. CDR3 DNA: TGTGCCAGCCGGGGGGCGGGGGCCTACACAGATACGCAGTATTTT. Amino acids: CASRGAGAYTDTQYF.

This clone has a single count. The chain couples TRBV9 to TRBJ2-1; D tentatively fits TRBD1 or TRBD2 (5 bases each). Germline CDR1 is SGDLS and CDR2 is YYNGEE. Trimming pared 0 bases from V and 0 bases from J, leaving 13 bases between. There are 17 residues in the CDR3. The CDR3 nucleotides read TGTGCCAGCAGCGTAGGAGGGGATAGGTACTCCTACAATGAGCAGTTCTTC. Translated, it gives CASSVGGDRYSYNEQFF. Complete variable domain (other parts from reference TRBV9 and TRBJ2-1): DSGVTQTPKHLITATGQRVTLRCSPRSGDLSVYWYQQSLDQGLQFLIQYYNGEERAKGNILERFSAQQFPDLHSELNLSSLELGDSALYFCASSVGGDRYSYNEQFFGPGTRLTVL.

This chain joins TRBV10-3 and TRBJ2-2, with 8 nucleotides matching TRBD2. Germline V gives CDR1 ENHRY, CDR2 SYGVKD. With V trimmed by 4 bases and J by 7 bases, 8 bases remained unmatched. CDR3 length: 15 amino acids. CDR3 bases: TGTGCCATCAGTGCCGCCGGACTAGCTGACGGGGAGCTGTTTTTT. Translating it yields CAISAAGLADGELFF.

This clone appeared a single time. V usage is TRBV6-6 and J usage is TRBJ2-7, with 7 nucleotides matching TRBD2. Unmatched junction bases numbered 5, after V lost 2 bases and J lost 1 base. CDR3 length: 15 amino acids. Germline lookup yields CDR1 MNHNY and CDR2 SVGAGI (reference sequence). CDR3 residues: CASSYGSGGSYEQYF. In DNA, the CDR3 is TGTGCCAGCAGTTACGGATCGGGGGGATCCTACGAGCAGTACTTC.

J is TRBJ2-1 and V is TRBV30; D unclear. Trimming pared 7 bases from V and 2 bases from J, leaving 9 bases between. Germline loops: CDR1 GTSNPN, CDR2 SVGIG (reference sequence). This CDR3 has 12 amino acids. CDR3 residues: CASSLTYNEQFF. CDR3 coding DNA: TGTGCCTCCTCCCTGACCTACAATGAGCAGTTCTTC.

The J gene is TRBJ2-3, the V gene TRBV30, with D unresolved. Trimming stripped 0 bases from V and 0 bases from J, with 10 bases between. Germline loops: CDR1 GTSNPN, CDR2 SVGIG (reference sequence). CDR3 size: 15 residues. CDR3 sequence: CAWSVMRTSTDTQYF. The CDR3 coding sequence is TGTGCCTGGAGTGTAATGCGTACTAGCACAGATACGCAGTATTTT.

This chain joins TRBV11-2 and TRBJ1-4; D uncertain. Germline V CDR1 and CDR2: SGHAT, FQNNGV. CDR3 length: 14 residues. Trimming took off 7 bases at V and 8 bases at J, with 17 bases between the two ends. The CDR3 coding sequence is TGTGCCAGCACCCCCTCTCTAGTCTCGGAAAAACTGTTTTTT. Protein: CASTPSLVSEKLFF.